A selection of T cell receptor beta chains follows, all from one sample in a study of human T cells and chemical hapten exposure. TCRdb re-called the RACE reads with MiXCR, one entry per CDR3 protein. This table holds about 96,000 distinct CDR3 sequences, 7% to 10% found once. The source was whole blood, collected in connection with sensitization to the hapten diphenylcyclopropenone (DPC). All receptors come from a woman aged 40 to 50 with alopecia areata. Some clones in this sample may be carry-over from other donors' samples. The CDR3 runs from the conserved cysteine through the conserved F or W. The order of the fields is V gene, J gene, D gene, clone size, CDR3 length, CDR3 DNA, CDR3 protein. D genes are given only for firm matches. Size tells how often a clone was seen (once, few, many) or the class of an expanded clone, and some rows leave it out.

TRBV28	TRBJ2-2	NA	NA	15	TGTGCCAGCAGTCTGGGGGGTGCGAACACCGGGGAGCTGTTTTTT	CASSLGGANTGELFF
TRBV12-3/TRBV12-4	TRBJ2-7	TRBD2	many	13	TGTGCCAGTTCACTAGCGCCAACCTACGAGCAGTACTTC	CASSLAPTYEQYF
TRBV27	TRBJ2-7	NA	many	10	TGTGCCAGCAGTCCCCACGAGCAGTACTTC	CASSPHEQYF
TRBV30	TRBJ2-7	NA	NA	11	TGTGCCACAGAACAGGTATACGAGCAGTACTTC	CATEQVYEQYF
TRBV10-3	TRBJ1-2	NA	few	13	TGTGCCATCAGCTCCGGGACATACTATGGCTACACCTTC	CAISSGTYYGYTF
TRBV6-1	TRBJ1-5	TRBD1	few	18	TGTGCCAGCAGAAACCTAGGGACAGGAGCTTATAGCAATCAGCCCCAGCATTTT	CASRNLGTGAYSNQPQHF
TRBV29-1	TRBJ1-2	NA	many	12	TGCAGCGCCGGAGTGGAGGAGTATGGCTACACCTTC	CSAGVEEYGYTF
TRBV7-6	TRBJ2-7	NA	many	15	TGTGCCAGCAGGGGGGCCGGGTCCCAACCCTACGAGCAGTACTTC	CASRGAGSQPYEQYF
TRBV28	TRBJ2-7	TRBD1	few	16	TGTGCCAGCAGTTCCGTCGGGACAGCCCGCTCCTACGAGCAGTACTTC	CASSSVGTARSYEQYF
TRBV20-1	TRBJ2-3	NA	NA	16	TGCAGTGCTAGAGCCCAGCCGAGATCTAGCACAGATACGCAGTATTTT	CSARAQPRSSTDTQYF
TRBV7-9	TRBJ2-7	NA	many	11	TGTGCCAGCAGCTTTCAGGGGAAACAGTACTTC	CASSFQGKQYF
TRBV7-2	TRBJ1-1	NA	few	13	TGTGCCAGCAGCTTCGTGTTGGGGGCTGAGGCTTTCTTT	CASSFVLGAEAFF
TRBV7-9	TRBJ2-5	TRBD1	many	14	TGTGCCAGCAGCTCGGACAGGGGCCAAGAGACCCAGTACTTC	CASSSDRGQETQYF
TRBV5-4	TRBJ1-6	NA	few	14	TGTGCCAGCAGATCGGGCCGTGGGGATTCACCCCTCCACTTT	CASRSGRGDSPLHF
TRBV9	TRBJ2-2	TRBD2	few	16	TGTGCCAGCAGCCCCTACCCCGGGAGGGGCACCGGGGAGCTGTTTTTT	CASSPYPGRGTGELFF
TRBV5-1	TRBJ2-5	NA	NA	16	TGCGCCAGCAGCTTATCGGGACCTCCGGTCCAGGAGACCCAGTACTTC	CASSLSGPPVQETQYF
TRBV2	TRBJ1-5	TRBD1	NA	14	TGTGCCAGCAGTGACCAGGGGGCGAATCAGCCCCAGCATTTT	CASSDQGANQPQHF
TRBV27	TRBJ2-2	TRBD2	many	15	TGTGCCAGCAGTTTGTCTAGCGGGAGACCCGGGGAGCTGTTTTTT	CASSLSSGRPGELFF
TRBV28	TRBJ2-2	NA	many	15	TGTGCCAGCACTACTTATGGGCCTGGGTACGGGGAGCTGTTTTTT	CASTTYGPGYGELFF